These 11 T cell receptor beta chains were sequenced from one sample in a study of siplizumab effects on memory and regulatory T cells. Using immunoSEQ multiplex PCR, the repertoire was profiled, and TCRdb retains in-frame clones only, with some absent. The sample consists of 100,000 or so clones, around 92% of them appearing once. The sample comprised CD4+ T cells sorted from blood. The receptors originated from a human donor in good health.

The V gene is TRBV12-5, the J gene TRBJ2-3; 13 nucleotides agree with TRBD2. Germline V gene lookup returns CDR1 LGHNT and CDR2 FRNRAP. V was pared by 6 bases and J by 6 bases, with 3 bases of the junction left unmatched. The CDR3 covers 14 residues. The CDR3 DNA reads TGTGCTAGTGGCCAGGGACTAGCGGGGGATACGCAGTATTTT. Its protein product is CASGQGLAGDTQYF.

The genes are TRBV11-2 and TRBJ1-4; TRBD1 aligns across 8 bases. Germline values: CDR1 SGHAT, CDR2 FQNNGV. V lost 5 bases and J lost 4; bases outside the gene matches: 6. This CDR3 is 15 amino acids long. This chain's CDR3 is CASSEMTGDNEKLFF. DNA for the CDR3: TGTGCCAGCAGCGAAATGACAGGGGATAATGAAAAACTGTTTTTT.

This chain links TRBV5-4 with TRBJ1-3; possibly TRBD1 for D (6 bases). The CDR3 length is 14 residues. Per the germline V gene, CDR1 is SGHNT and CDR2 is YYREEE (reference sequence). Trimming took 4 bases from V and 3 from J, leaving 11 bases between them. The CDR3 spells CASSQQGYGNTIYF. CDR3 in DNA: TGTGCCAGCAGCCAACAGGGTTATGGAAACACCATATATTTT.

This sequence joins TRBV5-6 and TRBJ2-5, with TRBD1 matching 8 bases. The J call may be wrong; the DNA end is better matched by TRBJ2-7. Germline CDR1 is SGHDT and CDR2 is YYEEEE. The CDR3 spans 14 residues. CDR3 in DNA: TGTGCCAGCAGCCTCCGGGACAGGTACTACGAGCAGTACTTC. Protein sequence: CASSLRDRYYEQYF.

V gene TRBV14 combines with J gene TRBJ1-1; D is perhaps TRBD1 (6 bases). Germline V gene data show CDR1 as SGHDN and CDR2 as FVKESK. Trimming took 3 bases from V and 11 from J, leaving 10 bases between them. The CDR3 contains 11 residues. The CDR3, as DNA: TGTGCCAGCAGCCAGGGGGCTGGGGCTTTCTTT. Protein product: CASSQGAGAFF.

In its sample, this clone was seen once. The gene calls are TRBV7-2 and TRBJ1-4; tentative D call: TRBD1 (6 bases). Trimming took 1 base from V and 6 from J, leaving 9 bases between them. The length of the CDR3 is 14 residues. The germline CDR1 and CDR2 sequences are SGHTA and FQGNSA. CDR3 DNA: TGTGCCAGCAGCTTAGGAGGGGGGCATGAAAAACTGTTTTTT. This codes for CASSLGGGHEKLFF.

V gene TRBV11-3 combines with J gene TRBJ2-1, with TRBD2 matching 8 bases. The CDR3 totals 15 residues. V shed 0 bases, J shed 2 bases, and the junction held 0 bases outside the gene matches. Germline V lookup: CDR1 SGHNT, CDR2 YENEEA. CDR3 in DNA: TGTGCCAGCAGCTTAGAACTAGCGGCCTACAATGAGCAGTTCTTC. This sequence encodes CASSLELAAYNEQFF.

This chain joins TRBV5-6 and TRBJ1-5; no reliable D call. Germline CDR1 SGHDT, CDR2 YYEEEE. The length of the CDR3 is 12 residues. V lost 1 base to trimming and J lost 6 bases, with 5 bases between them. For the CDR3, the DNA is TGTGCCAGCAGCTTGTCCGGTCAGCCCCAGCATTTT. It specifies CASSLSGQPQHF.

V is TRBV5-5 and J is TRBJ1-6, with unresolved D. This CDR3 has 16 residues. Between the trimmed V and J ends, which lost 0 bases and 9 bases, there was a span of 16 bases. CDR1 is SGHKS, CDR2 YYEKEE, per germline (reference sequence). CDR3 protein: CASSLALQLTGSPLHF. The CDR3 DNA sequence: TGTGCCAGCAGCTTGGCCCTACAGCTAACGGGTTCACCCCTCCACTTT.

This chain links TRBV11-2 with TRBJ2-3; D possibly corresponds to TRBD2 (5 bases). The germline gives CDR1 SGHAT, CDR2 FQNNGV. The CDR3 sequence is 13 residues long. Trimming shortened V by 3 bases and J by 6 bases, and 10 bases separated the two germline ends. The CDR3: CASSFWGADTQYF. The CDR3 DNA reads TGTGCCAGCAGCTTCTGGGGAGCGGATACGCAGTATTTT.

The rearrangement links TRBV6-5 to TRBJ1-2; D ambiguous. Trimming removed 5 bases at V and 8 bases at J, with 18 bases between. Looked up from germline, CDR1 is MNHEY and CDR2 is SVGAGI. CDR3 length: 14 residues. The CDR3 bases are TGTGCCAGCAGTGCCCCGGCGGGCCGCTGGGGCTACACCTTC. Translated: CASSAPAGRWGYTF.